A selection of T cell receptor beta chains follows, all from one sample in a study of T cell responses to AZD1222 COVID-19 vaccine. Sequenced by immunoSEQ multiplex PCR; TCRdb stores in-frame clones only, minus some. The sample records tens of thousands of clones, around 90% being singletons. The input for sequencing was peripheral blood, taken on day 0 of AZD1222 vaccination. The source is an adult in good health. Each CDR3 is given with its conserved first and last residue. D genes are given only for firm matches. Size is omitted from some rows. Given values are once, few, many or a class for expanded clones.

J gene: TRBJ2-2; clone size: -; V gene: TRBV5-1; D gene: TRBD1; CDR3 protein: CASLGTVDTGELFF; CDR3 DNA: TGCGCCAGCTTGGGGACAGTGGACACCGGGGAGCTGTTTTTT
J gene: TRBJ1-1; clone size: -; V gene: TRBV5-4; D gene: -; CDR3 protein: CASSLGTDLEAFF; CDR3 DNA: TGTGCCAGCAGCTTGGGGACAGACCTTGAAGCTTTCTTT
J gene: TRBJ2-3; clone size: -; V gene: TRBV19; D gene: -; CDR3 protein: CASSTTDTQYF; CDR3 DNA: TGTGCCAGTAGTACGACAGATACGCAGTATTTT
J gene: TRBJ2-1; clone size: few; V gene: TRBV3-1/TRBV3-2; D gene: TRBD2; CDR3 protein: CASSLGLAGDNEQFF; CDR3 DNA: TGTGCCAGCAGCCTGGGACTAGCGGGGGACAATGAGCAGTTCTTC
J gene: TRBJ2-1; clone size: -; V gene: TRBV11-3; D gene: TRBD2; CDR3 protein: CASSLPGLAGDNEQFF; CDR3 DNA: TGTGCCAGCAGCTTACCTGGACTAGCGGGTGACAATGAGCAGTTCTTC
J gene: TRBJ2-3; clone size: once; V gene: TRBV6-2/TRBV6-3; D gene: -; CDR3 protein: CASSYWIATDTQYF; CDR3 DNA: TGTGCCAGCAGTTATTGGATAGCAACAGATACGCAGTATTTT
J gene: TRBJ1-2; clone size: -; V gene: TRBV30; D gene: -; CDR3 protein: CAWTGSQQGYTF; CDR3 DNA: TGTGCCTGGACGGGGTCCCAGCAGGGCTACACCTTC
J gene: TRBJ2-5; clone size: -; V gene: TRBV20-1; D gene: -; CDR3 protein: CSARQIETQYF; CDR3 DNA: TGCAGTGCTAGACAGATAGAGACCCAGTACTTC
J gene: TRBJ1-4; clone size: -; V gene: TRBV2; D gene: -; CDR3 protein: CASSYLRRGTNEKLFF; CDR3 DNA: TGTGCCAGCAGTTACCTCCGCCGGGGTACTAATGAAAAACTGTTTTTT
J gene: TRBJ1-1; clone size: -; V gene: TRBV20-1; D gene: TRBD1; CDR3 protein: CSASSPWTGLNTEAFF; CDR3 DNA: TGCAGTGCTAGTTCTCCTTGGACAGGGTTGAACACTGAAGCTTTCTTT
J gene: TRBJ1-1; clone size: -; V gene: TRBV30; D gene: -; CDR3 protein: CAWKEQTHTEAFF; CDR3 DNA: TGTGCCTGGAAGGAACAAACGCACACTGAAGCTTTCTTT
J gene: TRBJ2-2; clone size: -; V gene: TRBV29-1; D gene: -; CDR3 protein: CSVEEKGLGELFF; CDR3 DNA: TGCAGCGTTGAAGAAAAAGGGCTCGGGGAGCTGTTTTTT
J gene: TRBJ2-3; clone size: -; V gene: TRBV15; D gene: TRBD2; CDR3 protein: CATSSFAGGSTDTQYF; CDR3 DNA: TGTGCCACCAGCAGCTTCGCGGGGGGGAGCACAGATACGCAGTATTTT
J gene: TRBJ1-6; clone size: -; V gene: TRBV30; D gene: -; CDR3 protein: CAYGEGASPLHF; CDR3 DNA: TGTGCTTACGGGGAGGGTGCTTCACCCCTCCACTTT
J gene: TRBJ1-1; clone size: -; V gene: TRBV19; D gene: -; CDR3 protein: CAIKRGEGTEAFF; CDR3 DNA: TGTGCCATAAAAAGGGGGGAGGGCACTGAAGCTTTCTTT
J gene: TRBJ2-2; clone size: -; V gene: TRBV24-1; D gene: -; CDR3 protein: CAPRNTGELFF; CDR3 DNA: TGTGCCCCCAGGAACACCGGGGAGCTGTTTTTT
J gene: TRBJ1-6; clone size: -; V gene: TRBV6-6; D gene: TRBD1; CDR3 protein: CASTIGAGQGNSPLHF; CDR3 DNA: TGTGCCAGCACCATAGGGGCGGGACAGGGTAATTCACCCCTCCACTTT
J gene: TRBJ1-2; clone size: -; V gene: TRBV12-3/TRBV12-4; D gene: -; CDR3 protein: CASSFGDYGYTF; CDR3 DNA: TGTGCCAGCAGTTTTGGTGACTATGGCTACACCTTC
J gene: TRBJ2-1; clone size: -; V gene: TRBV7-2; D gene: -; CDR3 protein: CASSLGGTVYNEQFF; CDR3 DNA: TGTGCCAGCAGCTTAGGGGGGACGGTATACAATGAGCAGTTCTTC
J gene: TRBJ2-1; clone size: -; V gene: TRBV29-1; D gene: -; CDR3 protein: CSVQGLDTRQFF; CDR3 DNA: TGCAGCGTTCAAGGCCTCGACACCCGGCAGTTCTTC
J gene: TRBJ1-5; clone size: -; V gene: TRBV15; D gene: -; CDR3 protein: CATSRDSLGGGNQPQHF; CDR3 DNA: TGTGCCACCAGCAGAGATTCCCTGGGGGGTGGCAATCAGCCCCAGCATTTT
J gene: TRBJ1-2; clone size: once; V gene: TRBV7-2; D gene: TRBD1; CDR3 protein: CASSFDRAYGYTF; CDR3 DNA: TGTGCCAGCAGCTTCGACAGGGCCTATGGCTACACCTTC
J gene: TRBJ1-3; clone size: -; V gene: TRBV9; D gene: -; CDR3 protein: CASSPRVGNTIYF; CDR3 DNA: TGTGCCAGCAGCCCCAGGGTAGGAAACACCATATATTTT
J gene: TRBJ2-2; clone size: -; V gene: TRBV25-1; D gene: TRBD1; CDR3 protein: CASTWTGGSTGGLFF; CDR3 DNA: TGTGCCAGTACGTGGACAGGGGGATCCACCGGGGGGCTGTTTTTT
J gene: TRBJ1-2; clone size: -; V gene: TRBV12-5; D gene: TRBD1; CDR3 protein: CASGLVMGQGRYGYTF; CDR3 DNA: TGTGCTAGTGGTTTGGTAATGGGACAGGGAAGGTATGGCTACACCTTC
J gene: TRBJ2-7; clone size: -; V gene: TRBV6-5; D gene: -; CDR3 protein: CASSTQVTYEQYF; CDR3 DNA: TGTGCCAGCAGTACACAGGTAACCTACGAGCAGTACTTC
J gene: TRBJ2-3; clone size: few; V gene: TRBV11-3; D gene: -; CDR3 protein: CASSFTITDTQYF; CDR3 DNA: TGTGCCAGCAGTTTTACTATCACAGATACGCAGTATTTT
J gene: TRBJ1-2; clone size: -; V gene: TRBV5-1; D gene: -; CDR3 protein: CASSPADNYGYTF; CDR3 DNA: TGCGCCAGCAGTCCAGCAGATAACTATGGCTACACCTTC
J gene: TRBJ2-7; clone size: -; V gene: TRBV4-2; D gene: -; CDR3 protein: CASSQVTGSSYEQYF; CDR3 DNA: TGTGCCAGCAGCCAAGTAACGGGGAGCTCCTACGAGCAGTACTTC
J gene: TRBJ1-1; clone size: -; V gene: TRBV6-5; D gene: -; CDR3 protein: CASSRDAQGPKAFF; CDR3 DNA: TGTGCCAGCAGTCGTGACGCTCAGGGTCCCAAAGCTTTCTTT
J gene: TRBJ1-1; clone size: -; V gene: TRBV6-2/TRBV6-3; D gene: -; CDR3 protein: CASSYSGGLTEAFF; CDR3 DNA: TGTGCCAGCAGTTACTCCGGGGGCCTGACTGAAGCTTTCTTT
J gene: TRBJ1-2; clone size: once; V gene: TRBV4-3; D gene: TRBD1; CDR3 protein: CASSQALTGGAYSLRGYTF; CDR3 DNA: TGCGCCAGCAGCCAAGCTCTCACAGGGGGCGCCTATTCTCTGCGGGGCTACACCTTC
J gene: TRBJ1-2; clone size: few; V gene: TRBV5-1; D gene: -; CDR3 protein: CASSVGTAGGNYGYTF; CDR3 DNA: TGCGCCAGCAGCGTCGGTACAGCCGGAGGTAACTATGGCTACACCTTC
J gene: TRBJ1-5; clone size: -; V gene: TRBV6-1; D gene: -; CDR3 protein: CASSEAPGLKGNQPQHF; CDR3 DNA: TGTGCCAGCAGTGAAGCCCCGGGCCTAAAGGGCAATCAGCCCCAGCATTTT
J gene: TRBJ2-1; clone size: -; V gene: TRBV7-8; D gene: TRBD2; CDR3 protein: CASSPTSGRGFYNEQFF; CDR3 DNA: TGTGCCAGCAGCCCGACTAGCGGGAGGGGTTTCTACAATGAGCAGTTCTTC
J gene: TRBJ2-5; clone size: -; V gene: TRBV5-4; D gene: -; CDR3 protein: CASSLARNQETQYF; CDR3 DNA: TGTGCCAGCAGCTTGGCACGGAACCAAGAGACCCAGTACTTC
J gene: TRBJ2-3; clone size: few; V gene: TRBV9; D gene: -; CDR3 protein: CASSLSTTDTQYF; CDR3 DNA: TGTGCCAGCAGCCTCAGTACCACAGATACGCAGTATTTT
J gene: TRBJ1-3; clone size: -; V gene: TRBV7-7; D gene: -; CDR3 protein: CASSLGLSSGNTIYF; CDR3 DNA: TGTGCTAGCAGCTTGGGCCTCTCCTCTGGAAACACCATATATTTT
J gene: TRBJ2-1; clone size: -; V gene: TRBV28; D gene: TRBD2; CDR3 protein: CASSSPTGGDYNEQFF; CDR3 DNA: TGTGCCAGCAGTTCCCCCACGGGAGGGGACTACAATGAGCAGTTCTTC
J gene: TRBJ2-2; clone size: -; V gene: TRBV30; D gene: -; CDR3 protein: CAWSVGFAGELFF; CDR3 DNA: TGTGCCTGGAGTGTAGGGTTTGCCGGGGAGCTGTTTTTT
J gene: TRBJ1-5; clone size: -; V gene: TRBV30; D gene: -; CDR3 protein: CAWSVRSNQPQHF; CDR3 DNA: TGTGCCTGGAGTGTACGGTCCAATCAGCCCCAGCATTTT
J gene: TRBJ2-7; clone size: once; V gene: TRBV5-4; D gene: -; CDR3 protein: CASSLDLTYEQYF; CDR3 DNA: TGTGCCAGCAGCTTAGACTTGACCTACGAGCAGTACTTC
J gene: TRBJ2-2; clone size: -; V gene: TRBV7-9; D gene: -; CDR3 protein: CASSPSGSGELFF; CDR3 DNA: TGTGCCAGCAGCCCATCAGGGTCCGGGGAGCTGTTTTTT
J gene: TRBJ1-5; clone size: -; V gene: TRBV29-1; D gene: -; CDR3 protein: CSVSDGGNQPQHF; CDR3 DNA: TGCAGCGTTTCCGACGGAGGCAATCAGCCCCAGCATTTT
J gene: TRBJ2-5; clone size: -; V gene: TRBV29-1; D gene: TRBD2; CDR3 protein: CSGDVAGAGETQYF; CDR3 DNA: TGCAGCGGTGATGTAGCGGGAGCTGGGGAGACCCAGTACTTC
J gene: TRBJ2-1; clone size: once; V gene: TRBV7-2; D gene: TRBD2; CDR3 protein: CASSLATSGGPAQYNEQFF; CDR3 DNA: TGTGCCAGCAGCTTAGCGACTAGCGGGGGCCCCGCGCAATACAATGAGCAGTTCTTC
J gene: TRBJ2-1; clone size: -; V gene: TRBV12-3/TRBV12-4; D gene: -; CDR3 protein: CASSQRNEQFF; CDR3 DNA: TGTGCCAGCAGCCAACGGAACGAGCAGTTCTTC
J gene: TRBJ1-2; clone size: once; V gene: TRBV18; D gene: TRBD1; CDR3 protein: CASSPGTGTGYTF; CDR3 DNA: TGTGCCAGCTCACCAGGGACAGGGACTGGCTACACCTTC
J gene: TRBJ1-5; clone size: -; V gene: TRBV6-2/TRBV6-3; D gene: -; CDR3 protein: CASSLDSYQPQHF; CDR3 DNA: TGTGCCAGCAGCCTGGACAGTTATCAGCCCCAGCATTTT
J gene: TRBJ1-1; clone size: -; V gene: TRBV30; D gene: TRBD1; CDR3 protein: CAWRGSRGPEAFF; CDR3 DNA: TGTGCCTGGAGGGGCTCAAGGGGGCCTGAAGCTTTCTTT
J gene: TRBJ1-3; clone size: once; V gene: TRBV7-2; D gene: -; CDR3 protein: CASSPWTLPVSGNTIYF; CDR3 DNA: TGTGCCAGCAGCCCGTGGACACTCCCCGTCTCTGGAAACACCATATATTTT
J gene: TRBJ1-2; clone size: -; V gene: TRBV15; D gene: -; CDR3 protein: CATSRDRANFGGYTF; CDR3 DNA: TGTGCCACCAGCAGAGATAGGGCAAACTTCGGTGGCTACACCTTC
J gene: TRBJ2-2; clone size: -; V gene: TRBV5-4; D gene: -; CDR3 protein: CASSLRVAANTGELFF; CDR3 DNA: TGTGCCAGCAGCTTACGGGTAGCGGCGAACACCGGGGAGCTGTTTTTT
J gene: TRBJ2-1; clone size: once; V gene: TRBV5-6; D gene: TRBD2; CDR3 protein: CASSLEASGSLF; CDR3 DNA: TGTGCCAGCAGCTTGGAGGCTAGCGGGAGCCTCTTC
J gene: TRBJ1-2; clone size: -; V gene: TRBV30; D gene: -; CDR3 protein: CAWSVQILYGYTF; CDR3 DNA: TGTGCCTGGAGTGTACAGATTCTCTATGGCTACACCTTC